This paragraph reports one TCR beta chain. Its cognate antigen has yet to be identified. Within one base of it there is no much larger clone, and no base qualities were kept. These data are taken from a study of T-cell memory formation after mild COVID-19 (dated by TCRdb to the early 2020s). Looking at the study overall: Most TCR sequence clusters were specific to one of the two donors. In two donors, T-cell clones that expanded and contracted after mild COVID-19 were tracked by sequencing TCRalpha and TCRbeta repertoires over time. Two young, previously healthy adult volunteers made up the cohort, one male and one female. Findings and caveats that apply to the study as a whole: Contracting CD4+ clones appeared mostly in the CM and EM memory subsets, whereas CD8+ clones were enriched in EMRA. Some responding clones were detected in pre-infection memory, suggesting pre-existing cross-reactive memory T cells joined the SARS-CoV-2 response. Clones contracting from day 15 to 85 had balanced CD4/CD8 phenotypes, while a second wave expanding from day 15 to 37 was biased towards CD4+. The study covered only a couple of mild cases, and larger cohorts including severe cases with pre-infection samples were considered necessary. SARS-CoV-2 specificity of the second-wave clones peaking on day 37 was not confirmed.

PBMCs were isolated by Ficoll-Paque density gradient centrifugation. Sequencing instrument: Illumina NovaSeq 6000. TCRalpha and TCRbeta cDNA libraries were constructed by 5'RACE with constant-segment primers, with sample barcodes and unique molecular identifiers being introduced. Trizol reagent was used to extract RNA from every sample. The libraries were amplified in two PCR steps, and the second step added a second sample barcode and Illumina TruSeq adapters. Libraries were sequenced on an Illumina NovaSeq with 2 x 150 bp paired-end reads. Per the authors' processing: The reads were demultiplexed and collapsed into UMI-guided consensus sequences using migec v1.2.7. Using mixcr v2.1.11, the UMI consensuses were aligned to TRA and TRB V and J templates and assembled into clonotypes. Clonotypes were classified as expanded or contracted when called significant by both edgeR and NoisET, with noise models trained on biological replicates. edgeR calls used a false discovery rate-adjusted p below 0.01 and a log2 fold-change threshold of 1. As an exploratory analysis of dynamics, PCA with hierarchical clustering was applied to max-normalized trajectories of the 1000 most abundant clonotypes. Separately sequenced CD4+ and CD8+ repertoires were used to assign a CD4 or CD8 phenotype to each responding clone. TCRdb reprocessed the public reads (quality trimming at Q25 with fastp, clone calling with MiXCR) and kept in-frame beta chains. CDR3 protein sequences are deduplicated, and each keeps its most common genes and DNA. These V and J calls originate from TCRdb's pipeline instead of the authors' own analysis. The sample data list roughly 450,000 distinct CDR3 sequences, and about 20% of these were observed just once. The ten largest clones represent approximately 13% of the sample.

The CDR3 has 14 amino acids, counting the end cysteine and phenylalanine. Only the CDR3 part of the read is kept: 42 bases, read in frame from the first base. The CDR1 and CDR2 encoded by the germline V gene are SGHVS and FNYEAQ. V is shortened by 1 base, J by 5 bases, and the region joining them spans 11 bases. Rearrangement joined TRBV7-6 to TRBJ1-1; TRBD1 is possibly the D segment (6 matching bases). This sequence was found in an adult woman who had mild COVID-19 (a few samples of this study predate the infection). The sample titles of this study are shuffled in the database, so cell type and time point are left out; the donor was told from shared clones. The sample was PBMCs or a T cell subset sorted from them (not recorded which). The sequenced DNA is TGTGCCAGCAGCTTAGGACCCACAGGGACTGAAGCTTTCTTT. It codes for CASSLGPTGTEAFF. Outside the CDR3, residues come from the reference TRBV7-6 and TRBJ1-1 proteins, so the full variable domain is: GAGVSQSPRYKVTKRGQDVALRCDPISGHVSLYWYRQALGQGPEFLTYFNYEAQQDKSGLPNDRFSAERPEGSISTLTIQRTEQRDSAMYRCASSLGPTGTEAFFGQGTRLTVV.